These T cell receptor beta chains were read from a single sample in a study of OX40 agonist ivuxolimab in advanced cancers. The repertoire was sequenced with immunoSEQ multiplex PCR; TCRdb's copy has only in-frame clones and lacks some. This sample has some 73,000 clones; around 83% occur once, and the top ten carry nearly 8%. Sequencing used CD4+ or CD8+ T cells sorted from blood, obtained in a trial of the OX40 agonist ivuxolimab. Every receptor here comes from an adult with an advanced solid tumor such as melanoma, head and neck, liver or kidney cancer. Each CDR3 is given with its conserved first and last residue. A D gene is named only where the DNA matches it firmly. The listing skips clone size in some rows; elsewhere it reads once, few, many or a size class.

v_gene	d_gene	abundance	j_gene	CDR3nt	CDR3aa
TRBV28	.	.	TRBJ1-2	TGTGCCAGCAGTTTACCTGACAGGAGTTATGGCTACACCTTC	CASSLPDRSYGYTF
TRBV28	TRBD1	.	TRBJ1-2	TGTGCCAGCAGTCCGATAGACAGGGTCTACTATGGCTACACCTTC	CASSPIDRVYYGYTF
TRBV5-4	.	.	TRBJ2-7	TGTGCCAGCAGCTTGGTACAGGGTAGAGGCGAGCAGTACTTC	CASSLVQGRGEQYF
TRBV18	.	.	TRBJ2-7	TGTGCCAGCTCACTGCTGGGGGGGGCAGGGATCTCTTTATACGAGCAGTACTTC	CASSLLGGAGISLYEQYF
TRBV6-1	.	.	TRBJ1-3	TGTGCCAGCGGGGATGGAGTGGCTGGAAACACCATATATTTT	CASGDGVAGNTIYF
TRBV7-3	TRBD1	.	TRBJ2-5	TGTGCCAGCAGCTTAGTTGGGACAGGGGGATGGGAGACCCAGTACTTC	CASSLVGTGGWETQYF
TRBV10-3	.	few	TRBJ1-2	TGTGCCATCCTGGTTCACTTGGGGGAAGCTAACTATGGCTACACCTTC	CAILVHLGEANYGYTF
TRBV7-9	.	.	TRBJ2-3	TGTGCCAGCAGCTTAGAGGGTTCTTGGGGGGATACGCAGTATTTT	CASSLEGSWGDTQYF
TRBV7-9	TRBD2	.	TRBJ2-2	TGTGCCAGCAGCTTAGTGGGACTAGCGGGAGCTACCGGGGAGCTGTTTTTT	CASSLVGLAGATGELFF
TRBV10-3	TRBD1	.	TRBJ2-2	TGTGCCATCGGGGGACAGACCTTTACGAACACCGGGGAGCTGTTTTTT	CAIGGQTFTNTGELFF
TRBV5-4	.	.	TRBJ2-7	TGTGCCAGCAGCCTCCCCCCACAGGGATCCGAGCAGTACTTC	CASSLPPQGSEQYF
TRBV5-4	.	.	TRBJ1-2	TGTGCCAGCAGCTTGGCAGCGGCTTCTAACTATGGCTACACCTTC	CASSLAAASNYGYTF
TRBV6-1	.	.	TRBJ2-5	TGTGCCAGCAGACCGGGGGGACAGGCGGAGACCCAGTACTTC	CASRPGGQAETQYF
TRBV19	.	.	TRBJ1-3	TGTGCCAGTAGTCCCCCCCTGAGGGGATGGGGATCTGGAAACACCATATATTTT	CASSPPLRGWGSGNTIYF
TRBV14	.	.	TRBJ2-5	TGTGCCAGCAGCCTGGGGACACAGATGGTGGGGGAGACCCAGTACTTC	CASSLGTQMVGETQYF
TRBV9	.	.	TRBJ2-3	TGTGCCAGCAGCGTAGATTCCGGAACTGGCACAGATACGCAGTATTTT	CASSVDSGTGTDTQYF
TRBV7-6	.	.	TRBJ2-2	TGTGCCAGCAGTATACAGGCTCCGCCGAACACCGGGGAGCTGTTTTTT	CASSIQAPPNTGELFF
TRBV18	.	.	TRBJ2-3	TGTGCCAGCTCACCTAGTAGCCCAGATACGCAGTATTTT	CASSPSSPDTQYF
TRBV4-1	.	.	TRBJ1-6	TGCGCCAGCAGCCGGAGTCCCCTCCAGGCTTATAATTCACCCCTCCACTTT	CASSRSPLQAYNSPLHF
TRBV15	.	.	TRBJ1-5	TGTGCCACCAGCGTGGACCTTACCAATCAGCCCCAGCATTTT	CATSVDLTNQPQHF
TRBV28	.	.	TRBJ2-4	TGTGCCAGCAGCCGAATATCTGAGGGAAACATTCAGTACTTC	CASSRISEGNIQYF
TRBV20-1	.	.	TRBJ2-7	TGCAGTGCTACAAACTACGAGCAGTACTTC	CSATNYEQYF
TRBV5-6	TRBD1	.	TRBJ1-3	TGTGCCAGCAGCTCGACAGGGGTTCACACCATATATTTT	CASSSTGVHTIYF
TRBV7-4	TRBD2	.	TRBJ2-7	TGTGCCAGCAGCTTAGAGGCGGGAGGGCCGTCCTACGAGCAGTACTTC	CASSLEAGGPSYEQYF
TRBV7-2	TRBD2	.	TRBJ2-7	TGTGCCAGCAGCTCGCCCGGGACTAGCTACGAGCAGTACTTC	CASSSPGTSYEQYF
TRBV6-9	.	once	TRBJ2-7	TGTGCCAGCAGACCGGGACCGACCGAGCAGTACTTC	CASRPGPTEQYF
TRBV7-6	.	.	TRBJ2-1	TGTGCCAGCAGTTATCGGGGACGGAATGAGCAGTTCTTC	CASSYRGRNEQFF
TRBV28	.	.	TRBJ1-6	TGTGCCAGCAGAAGGGGTGGTAATTCACCCCTCCACTTT	CASRRGGNSPLHF
TRBV5-6	TRBD1	.	TRBJ2-3	TGTGCCAGCAGCTTTTCCCTTCCGGGACAGATCACAGATACGCAGTATTTT	CASSFSLPGQITDTQYF
TRBV14	.	.	TRBJ1-1	TGTGCCAGCAGGCTGTCGGGGGGCACTGAAGCTTTCTTT	CASRLSGGTEAFF
TRBV10-3	.	few	TRBJ1-6	TGTGCCATCAGTGAGTCGCAGGGCAGCTCCTATAATTCACCCCTCCACTTT	CAISESQGSSYNSPLHF
TRBV28	.	.	TRBJ1-1	TGTGCCATGCAGGGGAGGAAGAACACTGAAGCTTTCTTT	CAMQGRKNTEAFF
TRBV5-1	TRBD1	.	TRBJ2-7	TGCGCCAGCAGCTTGGTCCTGACAGGGAATAGGCACGAGCAGTACTTC	CASSLVLTGNRHEQYF
TRBV28	TRBD2	.	TRBJ2-3	TGTGCCACCCTGACTAGCGGGGATCTCACAGATACGCAGTATTTT	CATLTSGDLTDTQYF
TRBV5-1	.	.	TRBJ1-2	TGCGCCAGCAGCGGGGGGTCAGCAACTAACTATGGCTACACCTTC	CASSGGSATNYGYTF
TRBV19	.	.	TRBJ2-5	TGTGCCAGTAGGGCCAGCGGGGAGACCCAGTACTTC	CASRASGETQYF
TRBV5-3	.	.	TRBJ2-7	TGTGCCAGAAGCTTGGTTCTCTCCCTCTTC	CARSLVLSLF
TRBV4-3	.	.	TRBJ2-1	TGCGCCAGCAGCCAAGATCTCCCGGGGGTTAGCTCCTACAATGAGCAGTTCTTC	CASSQDLPGVSSYNEQFF
TRBV5-1	TRBD1	.	TRBJ1-3	TGCGCCAGCAGCTTGGTGGGACAGGGGGGAAACACCATATATTTT	CASSLVGQGGNTIYF
TRBV5-4	TRBD1	.	TRBJ2-2	TGTGCCAGTTTTACAGGGGGGAACACCGGGGAGCTGTTTTTT	CASFTGGNTGELFF
TRBV7-2	.	.	TRBJ1-1	TGTGCCAGCAGCTTCAAGGGAGGGACTGAAGCTTTCTTT	CASSFKGGTEAFF
TRBV30	.	.	TRBJ2-3	TGTGCCTGGACTAGTTTCTATACGCAGTATTTT	CAWTSFYTQYF
TRBV4-1	.	.	TRBJ2-2	TGCGCCAGCAGCCAAGACGGAGTGGTGAACACCGGGGAGCTGTTTTTT	CASSQDGVVNTGELFF
TRBV11-3	.	.	TRBJ2-7	TGTGCCAGCAGCTTAGAGGGTGGGGCCTCCGAGCAGTACTTC	CASSLEGGASEQYF
TRBV11-1	TRBD1	.	TRBJ1-6	TGTGCCAGCGTCCCGAACAGGGGGGAATCACCCCTCCACTTT	CASVPNRGESPLHF
TRBV10-3	TRBD1	.	TRBJ2-6	TGTGCCATCAGTGGGCTCCGGGCAGGGGGTATCGGGGCCAACGTCCTGACTTTC	CAISGLRAGGIGANVLTF
TRBV9	.	.	TRBJ2-2	TGTGCCAGCAGCGTAGGTAAGCTGGCGACCGGGGAGCTGTTTTTT	CASSVGKLATGELFF
TRBV7-3	TRBD2	.	TRBJ2-1	TGTGCCAGCAGCTTATCCCGGACTAGCGGGGGCCGCGGTGAGCAGTTCTTC	CASSLSRTSGGRGEQFF
TRBV15	TRBD1	.	TRBJ2-7	TGTGCCACCAGCATCTATGGGACAGGGTTCGACGAGCAGTACTTC	CATSIYGTGFDEQYF
TRBV18	.	.	TRBJ2-7	TGTGCCAGCTCACCAGAAGCGACAGGCGAGCAGTACTTC	CASSPEATGEQYF